Listed below are T cell receptor beta chains from one sample, sequenced in a study of T cell repertoires in cytomegalovirus infection. TCRdb independently ran MiXCR on the reads; one entry per CDR3 protein. The table has roughly 77,000 distinct CDR3 sequences, 3% to 4.5% seen once. Sequenced material: PBMCs. These receptor sequences come from a human donor in good health (CMV status not recorded). Some clones in this sample may be carry-over from other donors' samples. CDR3s include the opening cysteine and the closing phenylalanine or tryptophan. Fields, in order: CDR3 protein, CDR3 DNA, clone size, D gene, J gene, V gene. A D gene is named only where the DNA matches it firmly. The size of a clone is reported for some rows only, either as once, few or many, or as a class for expanded clones.

CASKSRGGLTNTGELFF	TGTGCCAGCAAGTCACGAGGAGGGTTAACTAACACCGGGGAGCTGTTTTTT	many	.	TRBJ2-2	TRBV7-2
CASSLVSGDNSPLHF	TGTGCCAGCAGCTTGGTTTCAGGGGATAATTCACCCCTCCACTTT	many	.	TRBJ1-6	TRBV7-2
CASAPGQGRRLSYEQYF	TGTGCCAGTGCTCCGGGACAGGGACGCCGACTCTCCTACGAGCAGTACTTC	many	TRBD1	TRBJ2-7	TRBV7-2
CASSRPSGVAFF	TGTGCCAGCAGCCGCCCGAGTGGGGTTGCTTTCTTT	many	.	TRBJ1-1	TRBV7-2
CASSFAVWQGLSSFF	TGTGCCAGCAGCTTCGCTGTATGGCAGGGTTTGTCGTCTTTCTTT	many	.	TRBJ1-1	TRBV5-8
CASSSMTSGGQETQYF	TGTGCCAGCAGCTCGATGACTAGCGGGGGCCAAGAGACCCAGTACTTC	.	TRBD2	TRBJ2-5	TRBV7-2
CASSIGQGQPQHF	TGTGCCAGCAGCATCGGACAGGGCCAGCCCCAGCATTTT	many	TRBD1	TRBJ1-5	TRBV7-2
CAISEGAYQPQHF	TGTGCCATCAGTGAAGGGGCCTATCAGCCCCAGCATTTT	many	.	TRBJ1-5	TRBV10-3
CATSEPRQTQETQYF	TGTGCCACCAGCGAACCCCGACAGACCCAAGAGACCCAGTACTTC	.	.	TRBJ2-5	TRBV24-1
CASSGTGVDIQYF	TGTGCCAGCTCCGGGACAGGGGTTGACATTCAGTACTTC	few	TRBD1	TRBJ2-4	TRBV28
CASSLATSGGLYNEQFF	TGTGCCAGCAGCTTAGCTACTAGCGGGGGGCTGTACAATGAGCAGTTCTTC	many	TRBD2	TRBJ2-1	TRBV7-2
CASSLERRGHTGNTIYF	TGTGCCAGCAGCTTAGAGCGCAGGGGGCATACTGGAAACACCATATATTTT	many	TRBD1	TRBJ1-3	TRBV7-9
CATSGPYWDTQYF	TGTGCCACCAGTGGTCCATATTGGGATACGCAGTATTTT	many	.	TRBJ2-3	TRBV24-1
CASSQTLGGYNEQFF	TGTGCCAGCAGCCAGACCCTCGGAGGGTACAATGAGCAGTTCTTC	many	.	TRBJ2-1	TRBV7-3
CASSLLTGGSNQPQHF	TGTGCCAGCAGCTTACTTACAGGGGGGAGCAATCAGCCCCAGCATTTT	many	TRBD1	TRBJ1-5	TRBV7-2
CASSSPGGSSPQHF	TGTGCCAGCAGCTCCCCAGGGGGGTCCTCGCCCCAGCATTTT	.	TRBD1	TRBJ1-5	TRBV7-2
CASSLHGPYNEQFF	TGTGCCAGCAGCTTGCACGGGCCATACAATGAGCAGTTCTTC	many	.	TRBJ2-1	TRBV5-6
CASTHLGRAQNEQYF	TGTGCCAGCACCCACCTCGGGAGGGCCCAAAACGAGCAGTACTTC	many	TRBD2	TRBJ2-7	TRBV7-2
CASSLGRAAQETQYF	TGTGCCAGCAGCTTAGGTAGGGCAGCCCAAGAGACCCAGTACTTC	many	.	TRBJ2-5	TRBV7-2
CASSYSLAKNIQYF	TGTGCCAGCAGCTATTCCCTAGCCAAAAACATTCAGTACTTC	many	.	TRBJ2-4	TRBV7-8
CASSLQGAGPYEQYF	TGTGCCAGCAGCTTACAAGGAGCAGGTCCCTACGAGCAGTACTTC	many	.	TRBJ2-7	TRBV7-8
CASSPRGISNTEAFF	TGTGCCAGCAGCCCCCGCGGGATATCGAACACTGAAGCTTTCTTT	many	.	TRBJ1-1	TRBV7-2